This T cell receptor (beta chain) originates from a study of response to subunit inactivated influenza vaccine. One entry per CDR3 protein results from TCRdb running MiXCR on the RT-PCR reads. The repertoire holds roughly 500,000 distinct CDR3 sequences, under 30% seen once, with under 3.5% in the top ten. This clonotype was observed a handful of times. The V gene's germline CDR1 is KGHDR and CDR2 SFDVKD. Trimming cost V 4 bases and J 9 bases; bases outside gene matches: 10. CDR3 length: 17 residues. A further study also used this sample, focusing on T cells expressing NK-cell markers. That work adds: With UMIs, 5'RACE template switching was used to make TCR beta cDNA. In several experiments, sorting was confined to alpha-beta TCR T cells through use of an anti-gamma-delta TCR antibody. Several donors likewise had their CD3+CD56-NKG2C+ fraction led by these clonotypes.

Here the sequenced sample was CD4+ T cells sorted from PBMCs, taken about 11 days after vaccination. The V call is TRBV24-1, the J call TRBJ2-1; 14 nucleotides agree with TRBD2. The receptor was derived from a man between 50 and 59 years old who received an inactivated influenza vaccine. CDR3 in amino acids: CATSDWTGTSGSIEQFF. The CDR3 nucleotides read TGTGCCACCAGTGACTGGACCGGGACTAGCGGGAGCATTGAGCAGTTCTTC.